This T cell receptor beta chain was profiled in a study of response to subunit inactivated influenza vaccine. TCRdb reanalysed the RT-PCR reads using MiXCR and keeps one entry per CDR3 protein. Of roughly 700,000 distinct CDR3 sequences listed, over 11% are singletons. The V and J ends lost 4 bases and 3 bases, in that order; junction bases with no gene match: 12. This CDR3 comprises 17 residues. The germline V gene has CDR1 MDHEN and CDR2 SYDVKM. Sample: PBMCs from blood, taken 14 days before vaccination. The TCR originated in a man in his fifties who received an inactivated influenza vaccine. The chain is built from TRBV28 and TRBJ2-3, with 8 nucleotides matching TRBD2. CDR3: CASSYPSITSGTDTQYF. As DNA, the CDR3 is TGTGCCAGCAGTTACCCGTCAATTACTAGCGGTACAGATACGCAGTATTTT.